Each of the 31 T cell receptor beta chains below was sequenced from the same sample in a study of cytomegalovirus exposure and HLA in healthy donors (dated by TCRdb to 2017 to 2019). Preparation of the library involved the immunoSEQ multiplex PCR assay. The immuneACCESS repertoire file appears here via TCRdb, limited to in-frame rearrangements. These files lack a portion of the clones; in checked studies, under half of the deficit traces to unresolved V genes, and the cause of the others is not known. The sample table records approximately 260,000 clones; around 85% of these occur just once. Together, the top ten hold roughly 1% of the sample. The sequenced material came from PBMCs. These receptors were taken from a woman aged 18-29 years in good health and CMV-seronegative.

The V and J genes are TRBV2 and TRBJ1-1, with 8 bases fitting TRBD1. The V and J ends lost 4 bases and 4 bases, in that order; junction bases with no gene match: 5. This CDR3 has 14 amino acids. Germline V gene data show CDR1 as SNHLY and CDR2 as FYNNEI. CDR3 in amino acids: CASSAGGPITEAFF. The CDR3 nucleotides read TGTGCCAGCAGTGCAGGGGGCCCGATCACTGAAGCTTTCTTT. Filled out from reference TRBV2 and TRBJ1-1, the complete variable domain reads EPEVTQTPSHQVTQMGQEVILRCVPISNHLYFYWYRQILGQKVEFLVSFYNNEISEKSEIFDDQFSVERPDGSNFTLKIRSTKLEDSAMYFCASSAGGPITEAFFGQGTRLTVV.

This chain joins TRBV18 and TRBJ1-1; 10 bases match TRBD1. This CDR3 has 14 amino acids. Germline V gene sequence: CDR1 KGHSH, CDR2 LQKENI. Trimming at V came to 3 bases and at J to 4 bases, leaving 2 bases not matched to a gene. This CDR3 reads CASSPRTGGTEAFF. The CDR3 DNA reads TGTGCCAGCTCACCGCGGACAGGGGGCACTGAAGCTTTCTTT.

This clone is a singleton in its sample. The chain has TRBV6-5 and TRBJ2-5; D gene ambiguous. Germline CDR1 reads MNHEY; CDR2 reads SVGAGI. This CDR3 has 14 residues. Trimming took 1 base from V and 1 from J, leaving 7 bases between them. The CDR3 loop reads CASSYLETQETQYF. The CDR3 DNA follows: TGTGCCAGCAGTTACTTGGAGACCCAAGAGACCCAGTACTTC.

This sequence joins TRBV27 and TRBJ1-5; 8 bases fit TRBD1. From germline, CDR1 is MNHEY and CDR2 SMNVEV (reference sequence). Trimming took 3 bases from V and 4 from J; bases not matched to a gene: 5. The CDR3 is 15 amino acids. CDR3 sequence: CASSFFGTGNQPQHF. For the CDR3, the DNA is TGTGCCAGCAGTTTCTTCGGGACAGGTAATCAGCCCCAGCATTTT.

Worth noting for this clone: Sequence at one end of the junction differs from germline and may be a read error. The rearrangement joins TRBV20-1 to TRBJ2-7, with D unresolved. The CDR3 is made up of 11 amino acids. Germline loops: CDR1 DFQATT, CDR2 SNEGSKA (reference sequence). The CDR3 is CSAKIGASSGF. CDR3 bases: TGCAGTGCCAAGATTGGAGCCAGCAGTGGCTTC.

The genes are TRBV6-5 and TRBJ2-7; TRBD1 is a possible D gene (5 bases). V lost 4 bases and J lost 0, with 10 bases in between. CDR1 and CDR2 (germline): MNHEY, SVGAGI. There are 14 residues in the CDR3. The CDR3 nucleotides read TGTGCCAGCAGTTCGACAGTGGGCTCCTACGAGCAGTACTTC. This gives the protein CASSSTVGSYEQYF.

The chain employs TRBV19 and TRBJ1-2; 8 bases are a match to TRBD1. V was clipped by 5 bases and J by 4 bases; unmatched bases: 9. The CDR3 spans 15 residues. Germline assignment: CDR1 LNHDA and CDR2 SQIVND (reference sequence). CDR3 sequence reads: CASSFTGGSTYGYTF. The CDR3 coding sequence is TGTGCCAGTAGTTTTACAGGGGGTAGTACCTATGGCTACACCTTC. The full variable domain, its missing parts supplied by reference TRBV19 and TRBJ1-2, is DGGITQSPKYLFRKEGQNVTLSCEQNLNHDAMYWYRQDPGQGLRLIYYSQIVNDFQKGDIAEGYSVSREKKESFPLTVTSAQKNPTAFYLCASSFTGGSTYGYTFGSGTRLTVV.

The V gene is TRBV7-8, the J gene TRBJ1-1, with unresolved D. Per germline, CDR1 SGHVS and CDR2 FQNEAQ. V was shortened by 2 bases and J by 3 bases, with 7 bases between the two germline ends. There are 13 residues in the CDR3. CDR3 sequence reads: CASSLREDTEAFF. In DNA, the CDR3 is TGTGCCAGCAGCTTAAGGGAGGACACTGAAGCTTTCTTT.

The chain carries TRBV2 and TRBJ1-1; D might be TRBD1 (6 bases). Germline V gene lookup returns CDR1 SNHLY and CDR2 FYNNEI. Trimming stripped 0 bases from V and 3 bases from J, with 17 bases between. The CDR3 loop spans 17 amino acids. CDR3 DNA sequence: TGTGCCAGCAGTGAAGCTGGGGGCCTCCGCAGGGACACTGAAGCTTTCTTT. It encodes CASSEAGGLRRDTEAFF.

The chain combines TRBV28 with TRBJ2-7; 10 nucleotides agree with TRBD2. The length of the CDR3 is 15 residues. Trimming at V came to 5 bases and at J to 0 bases, leaving 4 bases not matched to a gene. Germline values: CDR1 MDHEN, CDR2 SYDVKM. The CDR3 is CASSSGGESSYEQYF. The CDR3 DNA reads as TGTGCCAGCAGTAGCGGGGGGGAGAGCTCCTACGAGCAGTACTTC.

This chain links TRBV25-1 with TRBJ2-7; 8 nucleotides match TRBD2. In germline, CDR1 is MGHDK, CDR2 SYGVNS. With V trimmed by 7 bases and J by 1 base, 12 bases remained unmatched. The CDR3 loop spans 16 amino acids. CDR3 loop: CASTRSGGGGSYEQYF. As DNA, the CDR3 is TGTGCCAGCACCCGATCGGGAGGGGGTGGGTCCTACGAGCAGTACTTC.

The genes are TRBV5-1 and TRBJ2-3, with TRBD2 identical over 9 bases. Germline CDR1 SGHRS, CDR2 YFSETQ. Unmatched junction bases numbered 10, after V lost 4 bases and J lost 1 base. This CDR3 has 17 amino acids. CDR3 residues: CASSLGLAAFRTDTQYF. CDR3 bases: TGCGCCAGCAGCCTGGGACTAGCAGCCTTCCGCACAGATACGCAGTATTTT.

V gene TRBV30 combines with J gene TRBJ2-7; 8 nucleotides line up with TRBD2. Germline assignment: CDR1 GTSNPN and CDR2 SVGIG (reference sequence). The CDR3 is made up of 14 amino acids. Trimming removed 3 bases from V and 6 bases from J; junction bases left unmatched: 10. The CDR3 loop is CAWRGDGGGLEQYF. The CDR3 nucleotides are TGTGCCTGGAGAGGGGACGGCGGGGGGCTCGAGCAGTACTTC.

V usage is TRBV27 and J usage is TRBJ1-2; D is unresolved. Germline CDR1 and CDR2: MNHEY and SMNVEV (reference sequence). This CDR3 is 13 amino acids long. This CDR3 reads CVTGTAANYGYTF. Here the CDR3 DNA reads TGTGTCACGGGAACTGCAGCTAACTATGGCTACACCTTC.

The V and J genes are TRBV6-5 and TRBJ1-5, with D uncertain. The CDR3 loop spans 12 amino acids. CDR1 MNHEY and CDR2 SVGAGI come from the germline V gene. The ends were cut back, 4 bases at V and 2 bases at J, with 3 bases in the middle. CDR3 in DNA: TGTGCCAGCAGTTCCGGCAATCAGCCCCAGCATTTT. Translated: CASSSGNQPQHF.

Regarding this clone: At one of its ends the junction is not consistent with the germline gene, which may arise from a read error. The chain recombines TRBV27 with TRBJ1-1; D is unclear. Looked up from germline, CDR1 is MNHEY and CDR2 is SMNVEV (reference sequence). This CDR3 region has 13 residues. CDR3 sequence reads: CASSLSGNAEAFF. The DNA for the CDR3 is TGTGCCAGCAGTTTATCCGGGAACGCTGAAGCTTTCTTT.

This chain connects TRBV11-3 to TRBJ2-2; D unresolved. Looked up from germline, CDR1 is SGHNT and CDR2 is YENEEA. Between the trimmed V and J ends, which lost 5 bases and 4 bases, there was a span of 14 bases. The CDR3 length is 15 residues. Here the CDR3 reads CASSAVSVSTGELFF. Written as DNA, the CDR3 is TGTGCCAGCAGCGCCGTAAGCGTCTCCACCGGGGAGCTGTTTTTT.

About this clone itself: Other DNA sequences from this sample encode an identical CDR3 as well. This chain links TRBV5-4 with TRBJ1-2; 8 bases agree with TRBD1. This CDR3 region has 13 residues. The V and J ends lost 2 bases and 4 bases, in that order; junction bases with no gene match: 1. Looked up from germline, CDR1 is SGHNT and CDR2 is YYREEE (reference sequence). This CDR3 is CASSLQGGYGYTF. The CDR3 region has the DNA TGTGCCAGCAGCTTACAGGGGGGCTATGGCTACACCTTC.

The V gene is TRBV27, the J gene TRBJ2-7, with TRBD1 as a possible D gene (6 bases). Germline values: CDR1 MNHEY, CDR2 SMNVEV (reference sequence). This CDR3 is 13 amino acids long. Trimming removed 3 bases from V and 2 bases from J, with 8 bases in between. For the CDR3, the DNA is TGTGCCAGCAGTTTTACAGGGACCTACGAGCAGTACTTC. It specifies CASSFTGTYEQYF.

J is TRBJ1-2 and V is TRBV9, with 8 bases matching TRBD1. The CDR3 is 14 amino acids. Trimming cost V 3 bases and J 3 bases; bases outside gene matches: 4. Germline V gives CDR1 SGDLS, CDR2 YYNGEE. CDR3 amino acids: CASSGQGSDYGYTF. The CDR3 bases are TGTGCCAGCAGCGGACAGGGGTCGGACTATGGCTACACCTTC.

Of note for this clone: Other DNA sequences in this specimen translate into the identical CDR3. The V and J genes are TRBV5-6 and TRBJ2-5; D is unclear. V lost 1 base, J lost 2 bases, and 6 bases lay in between. Looked up from germline, CDR1 is SGHDT and CDR2 is YYEEEE. CDR3 length: 13 residues. The CDR3 protein is CASSLTVQETQYF. The CDR3 nucleotides read TGTGCCAGCAGCTTGACAGTACAAGAGACCCAGTACTTC.

The J gene is TRBJ1-2, the V gene TRBV5-1; no reliable D call. Germline assignment: CDR1 SGHRS and CDR2 YFSETQ. Trimming pared 2 bases from V and 7 bases from J, leaving 15 bases between. The CDR3 spans 14 residues. The CDR3 sequence: CASSLLSTGSGYTF. CDR3 DNA sequence: TGCGCCAGCAGCTTATTGTCGACCGGGAGTGGCTACACCTTC. Based on the CDR3 plus reference TRBV5-1 and TRBJ1-2, the full variable domain is KAGVTQTPRYLIKTRGQQVTLSCSPISGHRSVSWYQQTPGQGLQFLFEYFSETQRNKGNFPGRFSGRQFSNSRSEMNVSTLELGDSALYLCASSLLSTGSGYTFGSGTRLTVV.

The CDR3, as DNA: TGTGCTAGTGGTCAGGGACTAGCGGGGGGGCGCGGAGATACGCAGTATTTT. It encodes CASGQGLAGGRGDTQYF. The V gene is TRBV12-5, the J gene TRBJ2-3, with TRBD2 identical over 16 bases. Germline-derived CDR1 and CDR2 are LGHNT and FRNRAP. The junction had 7 bases not matched to a gene; V was cut back by 5 bases and J by 5 bases. This CDR3 is built from 17 residues.

V is TRBV5-1 and J is TRBJ2-6, with D possibly being TRBD2 (5 bases). This CDR3 spans 16 amino acids. The V gene's germline CDR1 is SGHRS and CDR2 YFSETQ. Between the trimmed V and J ends, which lost 4 bases and 0 bases, there was a span of 11 bases. The CDR3 loop is CASSERTVSGANVLTF. CDR3 nucleotide sequence: TGCGCCAGCAGCGAGCGGACGGTCTCTGGGGCCAACGTCCTGACTTTC.

This chain links TRBV9 with TRBJ2-7; perhaps TRBD2 as D (5 bases). Germline V CDR1 and CDR2: SGDLS, YYNGEE. The germline V and J ends were trimmed by 4 bases and 3 bases, with 8 bases remaining between them. The CDR3 runs to 12 residues. The CDR3 protein is CASSPEGYEQYF. In DNA form, the CDR3 reads TGTGCCAGCAGCCCTGAGGGCTACGAGCAGTACTTC.

The V and J genes are TRBV29-1 and TRBJ2-1; D call uncertain. Trimming pared 4 bases from V and 4 bases from J, leaving 8 bases between. Germline CDR1 is SQVTM and CDR2 is ANQGSEA. CDR3 length equals 12 residues. CDR3 in DNA: TGCAGCGTTGCTCCGACTTACAATGAGCAGTTCTTC. Amino acids: CSVAPTYNEQFF.

This rearrangement joins TRBV6-6 to TRBJ2-7; 8 bases map to TRBD2. The length of the CDR3 is 14 residues. From germline, CDR1 is MNHNY and CDR2 SVGAGI (reference sequence). V shed 7 bases, J shed 2 bases, and the junction held 7 bases outside the gene matches. Written as DNA, the CDR3 is TGTGCCAGCACCCCGGGAGGGTCGCCCTACGAGCAGTACTTC. It yields the protein CASTPGGSPYEQYF.

V is TRBV21-1 and J is TRBJ1-4; TRBD1 is the table's D call and was not checked against the DNA. TRBV21-1 is reported as a pseudogene. The CDR3 consists of 18 residues. Here the CDR3 reads CASTPGQGPVRGNEKLFF. In DNA, the CDR3 is TGTGCCAGCACCCCAGGACAGGGGCCTGTCCGGGGTAATGAAAAACTGTTTTTT.

The rearrangement uses TRBV7-2 and TRBJ2-1; D may be TRBD1 (6 bases). This CDR3 comprises 14 residues. Germline values: CDR1 SGHTA, CDR2 FQGNSA. The germline V and J ends were trimmed by 7 bases and 9 bases, with 19 bases remaining between them. The CDR3 nucleotides read TGTGCCAGCACCCCCGGGACACGCAATAGTGAGCAGTTCTTC. It specifies CASTPGTRNSEQFF.

V is TRBV28 and J is TRBJ2-7, with D possibly matching TRBD1 (6 bases). The CDR3 is 15 amino acids. Per germline, CDR1 MDHEN and CDR2 SYDVKM. Trimming took 4 bases from V and 4 from J, leaving 17 bases between them. The CDR3 loop reads CASSSPRGLRYEQYF. CDR3 bases: TGTGCCAGCAGTTCCCCCAGGGGTCTCAGGTACGAGCAGTACTTC.

The chain is built from TRBV9 and TRBJ2-7, with 10 bases matching TRBD2. The germline V gene has CDR1 SGDLS and CDR2 YYNGEE. This CDR3 is built from 15 residues. V lost 0 bases, J lost 6 bases, and 6 bases stayed unmatched. The CDR3 DNA follows: TGTGCCAGCAGCGTAGGGGGTCTAGCGGGAGTCGAGCAGTACTTC. Encoded protein: CASSVGGLAGVEQYF.